This T cell receptor (beta chain) was captured in a study of cytomegalovirus exposure and HLA in healthy donors. Across the study: Per a later analysis, the roughly 640 first-cohort and under 150 validation repertoires shared one platform. Study-level points and caveats: In vitro confirmation showed three CMV-associated chains to be CMV antigen specific. Most TCR sequences were seen very rarely across donors, but some public TCRs occurred in many. There were 150 or so TCR beta chains listed as cytomegalovirus-associated.

TCRdb keeps only in-frame clones here, not all; method: immunoSEQ multiplex PCR. The data contain a few hundred thousand clones, 90% of them seen just once; the ten biggest clones take up around 3.1%. Germline loops: CDR1 SQVTM, CDR2 ANQGSEA. V was trimmed by 0 bases and J by 11 bases, leaving 13 bases between them. CDR3 length: 13 amino acids. With respect to this clone: What it binds is not known.

The sequence was obtained from a woman in her twenties or thirties in good health and CMV-seronegative. The specimen sequenced was PBMCs. The V gene is TRBV29-1, the J gene TRBJ1-4; D perhaps matches TRBD1 (5 bases). The CDR3 nucleotides read TGCAGCGTTGAAGAGCTCAACGACAGCAAACTGTTTTTT. This encodes CSVEELNDSKLFF.